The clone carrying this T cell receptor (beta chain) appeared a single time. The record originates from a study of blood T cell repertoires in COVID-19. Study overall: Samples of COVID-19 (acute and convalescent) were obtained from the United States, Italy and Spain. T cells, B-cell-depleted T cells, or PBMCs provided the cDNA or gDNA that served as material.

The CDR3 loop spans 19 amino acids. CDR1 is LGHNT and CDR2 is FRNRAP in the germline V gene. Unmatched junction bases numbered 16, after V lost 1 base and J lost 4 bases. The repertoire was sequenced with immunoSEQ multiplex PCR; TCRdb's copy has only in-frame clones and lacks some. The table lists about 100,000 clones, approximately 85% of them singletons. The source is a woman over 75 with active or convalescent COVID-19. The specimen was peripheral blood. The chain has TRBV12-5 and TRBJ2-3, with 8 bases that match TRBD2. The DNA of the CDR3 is TGTGCTAGTGGTTTGGCAACCCGGGGGGGTAAGCGGAGTTCAGATACGCAGTATTTT. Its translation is CASGLATRGGKRSSDTQYF.